This TCR beta chain was captured by sequencing in a study of blood T cell repertoires in COVID-19. The overall study: T cells, B-cell-depleted T cells, or PBMCs provided the cDNA or gDNA that served as material.

Produced via immunoSEQ multiplex PCR; TCRdb's table is partial and in-frame only. The sample records roughly 250,000 clones, roughly 90% being singletons. The CDR3 runs to 14 residues. Trimming took 7 bases from V and 7 from J, leaving 16 bases between them. From germline, CDR1 is MNHEY and CDR2 SMNVEV (reference sequence). This TCR was sampled from a man aged 60 to 69 who had recovered from COVID-19. Sequences were obtained from peripheral blood. This chain links TRBV27 with TRBJ2-2, with a weak D call TRBD1 (5 bases). In DNA form, the CDR3 reads TGTGCCAGCACTCCGTTCGTGGGGCACGGGGAGCTGTTTTTT. Protein product: CASTPFVGHGELFF.